This T cell receptor beta chain was documented in a study of OX40 agonist ivuxolimab in advanced cancers. The V and J ends lost 3 bases and 10 bases respectively, with 16 bases between them. The CDR3 runs to 15 residues. From germline, CDR1 is MDHEN and CDR2 SYDVKM. Sequenced by immunoSEQ multiplex PCR; TCRdb stores in-frame clones only, minus some. The sample includes tens of thousands of clones, more than 75% of them seen just once. Sample: CD4+ or CD8+ T cells sorted from blood, taken in a trial of the OX40 agonist ivuxolimab. The rearrangement links TRBV28 to TRBJ1-6; D might be TRBD1 (5 bases). This sequence was found in an adult with an advanced solid tumor such as melanoma, head and neck, liver or kidney cancer. The CDR3 is CASSFRVWFGSPLHF. CDR3 DNA sequence: TGTGCCAGCAGTTTCAGGGTCTGGTTTGGGTCACCCCTCCACTTT.